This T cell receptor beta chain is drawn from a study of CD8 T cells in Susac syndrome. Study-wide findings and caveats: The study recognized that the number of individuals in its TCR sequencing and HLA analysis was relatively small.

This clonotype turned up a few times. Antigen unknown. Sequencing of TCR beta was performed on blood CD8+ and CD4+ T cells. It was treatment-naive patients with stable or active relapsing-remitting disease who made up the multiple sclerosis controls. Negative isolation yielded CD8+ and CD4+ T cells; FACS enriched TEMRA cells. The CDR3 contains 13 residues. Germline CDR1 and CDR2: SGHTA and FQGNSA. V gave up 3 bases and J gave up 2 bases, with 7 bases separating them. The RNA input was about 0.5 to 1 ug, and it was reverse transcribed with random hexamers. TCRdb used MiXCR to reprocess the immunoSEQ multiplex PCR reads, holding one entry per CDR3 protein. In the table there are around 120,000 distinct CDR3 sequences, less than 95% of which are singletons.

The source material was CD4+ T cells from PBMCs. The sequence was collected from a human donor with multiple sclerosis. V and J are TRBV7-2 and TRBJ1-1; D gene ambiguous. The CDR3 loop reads CASSFGANTEAFF. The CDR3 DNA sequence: TGTGCCAGCAGCTTTGGCGCAAACACTGAAGCTTTCTTT.